The present entry profiles one TCR beta chain with its context. In the study's own analysis: Reference gene primer amplification yielded estimated nucleated cell counts. Method: immunoSEQ multiplex PCR; TCRdb's copy keeps in-frame clones and lacks some. The DNA gave D and trimming, while V, J and clone size come from that table. The sample has 200,000 to 250,000 clones, about 87% seen once. The V gene lost 5 bases and the J gene lost 4 bases, with 5 bases spanning the gap. From germline, CDR1 is LNHNV and CDR2 YYDKDF (reference sequence). The CDR3 length is 12 residues. The source of the sample is a study of blood T cell repertoires in COVID-19. For the study at large: COVID-19 samples, acute and convalescent, were from the United States, Italy and Spain. The cDNA or gDNA used as material had been derived from T cells, B-cell-depleted T cells, or PBMCs.

The TCR was taken from a woman in her 70s with active or convalescent COVID-19. The gene calls are TRBV15 and TRBJ2-2; no firm D call. Source material: peripheral blood. The CDR3 coding sequence is TGTGCCACCAGCGAGTCCACCGGGGAGCTGTTTTTT. As protein: CATSESTGELFF.